The next 23 T cell receptor beta chains were all read from a single sample in a study of blood T cell repertoires in COVID-19. Only in-frame clones appear in the TCRdb table, and some are missing; sequencing was by immunoSEQ multiplex PCR. The sample includes nearly 200,000 clones, about 86% of them seen just once. The source material was peripheral blood. The source of these receptors is a woman aged 70-85 years with acute or convalescent COVID-19.

The chain links TRBV9 to TRBJ1-6; 8 bases line up with TRBD1. The CDR3 length is 17 residues. The J segment lost 3 bases and the V segment lost 0 bases, leaving 5 bases of the junction unmatched. Per germline, CDR1 SGDLS and CDR2 YYNGEE. Written as DNA, the CDR3 is TGTGCCAGCAGCGTAGCTACAGGGGGTGGCTATAATTCACCCCTCCACTTT. Translated, it gives CASSVATGGGYNSPLHF.

The chain has TRBV10-3 and TRBJ1-5, with D hard to call. V was trimmed by 3 bases and J by 5 bases, leaving 8 bases between them. Germline V gives CDR1 ENHRY, CDR2 SYGVKD. The CDR3 spans 13 residues. The CDR3 here is CAISDREYQPQHF. The CDR3 DNA reads as TGTGCCATCAGTGACCGGGAGTATCAGCCCCAGCATTTT.

This clone has just a few counts. V gene TRBV2 combines with J gene TRBJ1-2; TRBD1 agrees at 8 bases. The CDR3 is 14 residues long. Losses at the gene ends were 5 bases for V and 2 bases for J; bases not matched to a gene: 4. Germline V CDR1 and CDR2: SNHLY, FYNNEI. CDR3 residues: CASSWDRFNYGYTF. In DNA, the CDR3 is TGTGCCAGCAGTTGGGACAGGTTCAACTATGGCTACACCTTC.

The chain is built from TRBV4-2 and TRBJ2-7; perhaps TRBD1 as D (6 bases). The CDR3 has 17 residues. The ends were cut back, 0 bases at V and 4 bases at J, with 19 bases in the middle. Germline V gives CDR1 LGHNA, CDR2 YNFKEQ. Written as DNA, the CDR3 is TGTGCCAGCAGCCAAGATTTAAGACAGGACAGCCGTTACGAGCAGTACTTC. As protein: CASSQDLRQDSRYEQYF.

The chain employs TRBV27 and TRBJ1-1; 7 positions agree with TRBD1. The CDR3 contains 14 residues. With 6 bases clipped from V and 1 base from J, the junction kept 5 bases outside the gene matches. Germline V lookup: CDR1 MNHEY, CDR2 SMNVEV (reference sequence). CDR3 region: CASRRGQWNTEAFF. The DNA of the CDR3 is TGTGCCAGCAGGCGGGGACAGTGGAACACTGAAGCTTTCTTT.

Remarks on this clone: This same CDR3 is encoded by further DNA sequences in the sample. The chain carries TRBV3-1 (or the pseudogene TRBV3-2) and TRBJ1-3, with 9 bases aligning to TRBD1. V trimming: 3 bases; J trimming: 2 bases; junction bases outside the gene matches: 2. From germline, CDR1 is LGHDT and CDR2 YNNKEL (reference sequence). The CDR3 totals 15 residues. CDR3 region: CASSQGTGPGNTIYF. The CDR3, as DNA: TGTGCCAGCAGCCAGGGGACAGGGCCTGGAAACACCATATATTTT.

This chain uses TRBV2 with TRBJ1-5; a weak D match, TRBD1 (6 bases). The CDR3 is 16 residues long. The V gene's germline CDR1 is SNHLY and CDR2 FYNNEI. The ends were cut back, 6 bases at V and 2 bases at J, with 17 bases in the middle. The CDR3 region is CASRRGGLIGNQPQHF. CDR3 bases: TGTGCCAGCAGGAGGGGGGGGTTGATCGGCAATCAGCCCCAGCATTTT.

V gene TRBV28 combines with J gene TRBJ1-6, with 7 bases aligning to TRBD1. The CDR3 has 15 amino acids. CDR1 is MDHEN, CDR2 SYDVKM, per germline. The trim removed 5 bases at V and 6 bases at J, leaving 7 bases unmatched. The CDR3 reads CASSPRQGLNSPLHF. DNA of the CDR3: TGTGCCAGCAGTCCAAGACAGGGCCTTAATTCACCCCTCCACTTT.

V usage is TRBV11-3 and J usage is TRBJ2-1; 9 positions match TRBD2. CDR1 is SGHNT and CDR2 is YENEEA in the germline V gene. V lost 4 bases to trimming and J lost 4 bases; unmatched junction nucleotides: 8. The CDR3 covers 16 residues. CDR3 sequence reads: CASSSAGLAFYNEQFF. Here the CDR3 DNA reads TGTGCCAGCAGCTCGGCAGGACTAGCGTTTTACAATGAGCAGTTCTTC.

The chain combines TRBV7-6 with TRBJ2-1; unclear D gene. The germline CDR1 and CDR2 sequences are SGHVS and FNYEAQ. CDR3 length equals 13 residues. The V gene lost 1 base and the J gene lost 4 bases, with 5 bases spanning the gap. Here the CDR3 DNA reads TGTGCCAGCAGCTTAGGCAGATACAATGAGCAGTTCTTC. Translation: CASSLGRYNEQFF.

V gene TRBV5-6 combines with J gene TRBJ2-7; the match to TRBD1 covers 11 bases. The CDR3 has 15 residues. Germline trimming cut 4 bases from V and 4 bases from J; bases unmatched to any gene: 7. The V gene's germline CDR1 is SGHDT and CDR2 YYEEEE. Here the CDR3 DNA reads TGTGCCAGCAGCCCCCAGGGACAGGGGGTTTACGAGCAGTACTTC. This encodes CASSPQGQGVYEQYF.

The chain links TRBV5-1 to TRBJ2-3, with 13 bases identical to TRBD2. CDR1 and CDR2 (germline): SGHRS, YFSETQ. V was pared by 4 bases and J by 0 bases, with 5 bases of the junction left unmatched. The CDR3 consists of 17 residues. CDR3 sequence reads: CASSPGLAGASTDTQYF. The CDR3 region has the DNA TGCGCCAGCAGCCCAGGACTAGCGGGGGCTAGCACAGATACGCAGTATTTT.

The genes are TRBV18 and TRBJ2-6; a weak D match, TRBD1 (5 bases). Germline CDR1 is KGHSH and CDR2 is LQKENI. Trimming took off 0 bases at V and 1 base at J, with 13 bases between the two ends. The CDR3 has 18 amino acids. CDR3 DNA: TGTGCCAGCTCACCACCCCAGACAGTGCTGTCTGGGGCCAACGTCCTGACTTTC. Translation gives CASSPPQTVLSGANVLTF.

The rearrangement links TRBV4-2 to TRBJ1-3, with no clear D. CDR1 and CDR2 (germline): LGHNA, YNFKEQ. The CDR3 runs 15 residues. V was pared by 2 bases and J by 0 bases, with 8 bases between. CDR3 sequence: CASSQIASSGNTIYF. The CDR3 DNA reads TGTGCCAGCAGCCAAATAGCCAGCTCTGGAAACACCATATATTTT.

V and J are TRBV6-6 and TRBJ1-3, with a possible D match to TRBD1 (6 bases). The ends were cut back, 5 bases at V and 0 bases at J, with 17 bases in the middle. The CDR3 runs to 17 residues. The germline V gene encodes CDR1 MNHNY and CDR2 SVGAGI (reference sequence). The CDR3 loop reads CASSLADRPSSGNTIYF. DNA for the CDR3: TGTGCCAGCAGTCTCGCTGACAGGCCGAGCTCTGGAAACACCATATATTTT.

V is TRBV18 and J is TRBJ2-3, with 8 nucleotides matching TRBD2. Per the germline V gene, CDR1 is KGHSH and CDR2 is LQKENI. Losses at the gene ends were 3 bases for V and 4 bases for J; bases not matched to a gene: 9. CDR3 length: 16 residues. The CDR3 DNA sequence: TGTGCCAGCTCACCCAGTGGGACTAGGGTTCCAGATACGCAGTATTTT. Amino acid sequence: CASSPSGTRVPDTQYF.

The J gene is TRBJ2-1, the V gene TRBV6-6, with 8 bases that match TRBD2. CDR1 and CDR2 from the germline V gene are MNHNY and SVGAGI (reference sequence). CDR3 length: 14 residues. Trimming took 2 bases from V and 8 from J; bases not matched to a gene: 5. CDR3 in amino acids: CASSYPGLGDEQFF. CDR3 sequence (DNA): TGTGCCAGCAGTTACCCGGGACTAGGCGATGAGCAGTTCTTC.

The chain combines TRBV10-1 with TRBJ1-4; D remains ambiguous. Germline V gives CDR1 WNHNN, CDR2 SYGVQD (reference sequence). The CDR3 has 15 amino acids. The V gene lost 0 bases and the J gene lost 1 base, with 6 bases spanning the gap. DNA for the CDR3: TGCGCCAGCAGTGAGTCCGGGGTAACTAATGAAAAACTGTTTTTT. As protein: CASSESGVTNEKLFF.

This clone was detected a few times. This chain joins TRBV6-5 and TRBJ1-6; 10 nucleotides match TRBD1. The CDR3 is 15 amino acids. With V trimmed by 4 bases and J by 11 bases, 8 bases remained unmatched. Germline CDR1 reads MNHEY; CDR2 reads SVGAGI. CDR3 nucleotide sequence: TGTGCCAGCAGTTCGACGCGGACAGGGGGTACACCCCTCCACTTT. This encodes CASSSTRTGGTPLHF.

This clone has just one count. The chain carries TRBV7-4 and TRBJ1-4; perhaps TRBD1 as D (5 bases). Germline V gene data show CDR1 as SGHVT and CDR2 as SQSDAQ. This CDR3 is 13 amino acids long. V lost 5 bases to trimming and J lost 13 bases, with 17 bases between them. CDR3 DNA sequence: TGTGCCAGCAGCGTTGACAGTCTCGAAGGACTGTTTTTT. Protein: CASSVDSLEGLFF.

The chain uses TRBV2 and TRBJ1-2, with a possible D match to TRBD1 (5 bases). The V end lost 5 bases, the J end lost 3 bases, and 13 bases lay between the germline ends. CDR1 is SNHLY and CDR2 is FYNNEI in the germline V gene. There are 14 residues in the CDR3. The CDR3 DNA sequence: TGTGCCAGCAGTCCCTCAACAGGCTACTATGGCTACACCTTC. This encodes CASSPSTGYYGYTF.

The V and J genes are TRBV18 and TRBJ2-1, with 10 nucleotides matching TRBD1. The CDR3 covers 15 residues. Per germline, CDR1 KGHSH and CDR2 LQKENI. After removal of 3 bases from V and 6 bases from J, the junction contained 5 bases not matched to a gene. CDR3 nucleotide sequence: TGTGCCAGCTCACCGGGACAGGGGATCAGCAATGAGCAGTTCTTC. Protein product: CASSPGQGISNEQFF.

J is TRBJ2-7 and V is TRBV19; 8 bases fit TRBD1. This CDR3 contains 15 residues. Germline assignment: CDR1 LNHDA and CDR2 SQIVND (reference sequence). The J segment lost 3 bases and the V segment lost 5 bases, leaving 9 bases of the junction unmatched. The CDR3: CASSSPRQGHYEQYF. The CDR3 DNA is TGTGCCAGTAGTTCGCCCCGACAGGGGCACTACGAGCAGTACTTC. Based on the CDR3 plus reference TRBV19 and TRBJ2-7, the full variable domain is DGGITQSPKYLFRKEGQNVTLSCEQNLNHDAMYWYRQDPGQGLRLIYYSQIVNDFQKGDIAEGYSVSREKKESFPLTVTSAQKNPTAFYLCASSSPRQGHYEQYFGPGTRLTVT.